The 13 T cell receptor beta chains in this list originate from one sample, sequenced in a study of blood T cell repertoires in COVID-19. The data were produced by immunoSEQ multiplex PCR, yet TCRdb's version contains in-frame clones alone and is incomplete. The sample gives 130,000 to 150,000 clones, about 90% of which show up once; 2% to 2.5% is in the top ten. The sequencing sample was made of peripheral blood. These receptors were collected from a human donor in a cohort sampled during active COVID-19.

This sequence joins TRBV18 and TRBJ2-3; 9 nucleotides match TRBD2. Germline lookup yields CDR1 KGHSH and CDR2 LQKENI. CDR3 length: 16 residues. The ends lost 1 base at V and 1 base at J; junction bases unmatched: 3. Here the CDR3 DNA reads TGTGCCAGCTCACCACAAATAGCGGGGGGCACAGATACGCAGTATTTT. Amino acids: CASSPQIAGGTDTQYF.

The rearrangement uses TRBV4-1 and TRBJ1-4; TRBD1 might be the D (6 bases). The CDR3 has 14 residues. The V gene lost 5 bases and the J gene lost 3 bases, with 10 bases spanning the gap. The germline CDR1 and CDR2 sequences are MGHRA and YSYEKL. CDR3 region: CASSSRTANEKLFF. CDR3 in DNA: TGCGCCAGCAGCTCGAGGACAGCTAATGAAAAACTGTTTTTT.

V and J are TRBV3-1 (or the pseudogene TRBV3-2) and TRBJ2-4; TRBD2 matches at 7 bases. V gave up 4 bases and J gave up 2 bases; unmatched junction bases: 11. CDR3 size: 17 residues. Germline assignment: CDR1 LGHDT and CDR2 YNNKEL (reference sequence). CDR3 sequence reads: CASSPQAGMGSKNIQYF. CDR3 bases: TGTGCCAGCAGCCCCCAAGCGGGAATGGGTTCCAAAAACATTCAGTACTTC.

CDR3 amino acids: CASRIAGTNTGELFF. CDR3 sequence (DNA): TGTGCCAGCAGAATAGCGGGGACGAACACCGGGGAGCTGTTTTTT. This sequence joins TRBV7-8 and TRBJ2-2, with 8 bases that match TRBD2. Trimming took 6 bases from V and 0 from J; bases not matched to a gene: 3. The CDR3 loop spans 15 amino acids. Germline V gene sequence: CDR1 SGHVS, CDR2 FQNEAQ.

The V and J genes are TRBV6-5 and TRBJ1-1, with TRBD1 as a possible D gene (6 bases). Per germline, CDR1 MNHEY and CDR2 SVGAGI. There are 12 residues in the CDR3. Trimming removed 8 bases at V and 1 base at J, with 8 bases between. This CDR3 is CASLRGNTEAFF. Here the CDR3 DNA reads TGTGCCAGCCTCAGGGGGAACACTGAAGCTTTCTTT.

The V and J genes are TRBV7-2 and TRBJ1-6; 8 bases line up with TRBD1. The V gene's germline CDR1 is SGHTA and CDR2 FQGNSA. Losses at the gene ends were 6 bases for V and 0 bases for J; bases not matched to a gene: 7. The CDR3 contains 17 residues. The CDR3 nucleotides read TGTGCCAGCAGATTTACAGGGGGAAGCTCCTATAATTCACCCCTCCACTTT. As protein: CASRFTGGSSYNSPLHF.

Only a few counts were recorded for this clone. The chain couples TRBV7-3 to TRBJ2-1; 8 bases align to TRBD1. Germline V gives CDR1 SGHTA, CDR2 FQGTGA. The V and J ends lost 0 bases and 11 bases, in that order; junction bases with no gene match: 9. The CDR3 loop spans 15 amino acids. The CDR3 nucleotides read TGTGCCAGCAGCTTAACTTCGGACAGGGTTGGAAAGCAGTTCTTC. This codes for CASSLTSDRVGKQFF.

The rearrangement joins TRBV5-1 to TRBJ2-7; a possible D gene is TRBD2 (6 bases). V lost 0 bases and J lost 2, with 12 bases in between. The CDR3 runs 15 residues. From germline, CDR1 is SGHRS and CDR2 YFSETQ. The CDR3 loop is CASSLGGLVPYEQYF. The CDR3 DNA follows: TGCGCCAGCAGCTTGGGGGGACTGGTCCCCTACGAGCAGTACTTC.

The chain joins TRBV5-4 to TRBJ2-5; D is perhaps TRBD2 (6 bases). V was pared by 4 bases and J by 1 base, with 8 bases between. This CDR3 is 13 amino acids long. Germline CDR1 reads SGHNT; CDR2 reads YYREEE (reference sequence). This CDR3 reads CASSGDSQETQYF. The CDR3 DNA is TGTGCCAGCAGCGGGGACTCCCAAGAGACCCAGTACTTC. Complete variable domain (other parts from reference TRBV5-4 and TRBJ2-5): ETGVTQSPTHLIKTRGQQVTLRCSSQSGHNTVSWYQQALGQGPQFIFQYYREEENGRGNFPPRFSGLQFPNYSSELNVNALELDDSALYLCASSGDSQETQYFGPGTRLLVL.

The J gene is TRBJ1-3, the V gene TRBV4-3; D is undetermined. The CDR3 is 13 residues long. The V end lost 1 base, the J end lost 6 bases, and 7 bases lay between the germline ends. The V gene's germline CDR1 is LGHNA and CDR2 YSLEER. The CDR3 sequence is CASSQAQSNTIYF. In DNA, the CDR3 is TGCGCCAGCAGCCAAGCCCAGTCAAACACCATATATTTT.

The J gene is TRBJ2-5, the V gene TRBV19; TRBD1 matches 9 bases. Germline V gene data show CDR1 as LNHDA and CDR2 as SQIVND (reference sequence). The CDR3 is 15 amino acids. With V trimmed by 7 bases and J by 5 bases, 11 bases remained unmatched. CDR3 bases: TGTGCCAGTAACACCCCCGGGACAGGGAAGGAGACCCAGTACTTC. Amino acids: CASNTPGTGKETQYF.

V usage is TRBV19 and J usage is TRBJ2-1, with 7 positions matching TRBD1. CDR1 is LNHDA and CDR2 is SQIVND in the germline V gene (reference sequence). The V gene end was trimmed by 0 bases and the J gene end by 9 bases; junction bases not matched to a gene: 8. This CDR3 spans 15 amino acids. The CDR3 nucleotides read TGTGCCAGTAGTATAGACACAGGGGATATGGCTGAGCAGTTCTTC. Translation gives CASSIDTGDMAEQFF.

The chain couples TRBV5-6 to TRBJ2-3, with 8 bases that match TRBD1. CDR3 length: 16 amino acids. J lost 4 bases, V lost 0 bases, and 7 bases had no gene match. Germline assignment: CDR1 SGHDT and CDR2 YYEEEE. CDR3 residues: CASSLDVQGGPDTQYF. The CDR3 DNA reads as TGTGCCAGCAGCTTGGATGTACAGGGGGGCCCAGATACGCAGTATTTT.